Included here is one T cell receptor beta chain sequence, with context. As yet, its antigen is unknown. This entry comes from a study of cytomegalovirus exposure and HLA in healthy donors. In the study overall: Among a few hundred genotyped donors, around 80% fell in the Caucasian-associated ancestry cluster.

The V end was cut by 3 bases, the J end by 6 bases, with 12 bases between. The CDR3 has 13 residues. Germline assignment: CDR1 SGDLS and CDR2 YYNGEE. Despite likely unrecorded immune exposures, the donors were nominally healthy at the time of sampling. In the PCR, 60 Vbeta and 13 Jbeta primers were used. Generated by immunoSEQ multiplex PCR, the TCRdb table keeps only in-frame clones and is missing some. Found here are 130,000 to 150,000 clones, approximately 79% of them singletons; the top ten hold roughly 4.5%. Whole-study findings and limits: Specificity for CMV antigens was confirmed in vitro for a few of the CMV-associated chains. Further analysis was carried out later, and it showed several of the most significant clusters appearing linked to common viral pathogens.

J is TRBJ1-1 and V is TRBV9, with D unresolved. This TCR was sampled from a man between 18 and 29 years old in good health and CMV-seropositive. Sequencing input: PBMCs. The CDR3 DNA is TGTGCCAGCAGCGCCTCGAATAGCGCTGAAGCTTTCTTT. This codes for CASSASNSAEAFF.